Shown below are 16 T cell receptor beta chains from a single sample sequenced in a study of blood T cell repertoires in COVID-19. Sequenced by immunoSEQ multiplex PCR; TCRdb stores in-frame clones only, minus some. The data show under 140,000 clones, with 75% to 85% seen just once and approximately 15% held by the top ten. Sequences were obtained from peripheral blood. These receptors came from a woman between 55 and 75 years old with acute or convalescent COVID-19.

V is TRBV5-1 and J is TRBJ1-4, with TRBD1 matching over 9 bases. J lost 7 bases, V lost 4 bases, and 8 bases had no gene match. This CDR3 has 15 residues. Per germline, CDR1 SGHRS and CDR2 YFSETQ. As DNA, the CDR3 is TGCGCCAGCAGCCCTCGGGGACAGGGTGGTGAAAAACTGTTTTTT. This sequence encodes CASSPRGQGGEKLFF.

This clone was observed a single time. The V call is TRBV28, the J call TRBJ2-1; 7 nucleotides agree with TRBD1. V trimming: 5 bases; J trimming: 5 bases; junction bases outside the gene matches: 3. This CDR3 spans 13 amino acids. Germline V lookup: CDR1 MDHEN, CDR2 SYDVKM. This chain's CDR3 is CASSPTGDNEQFF. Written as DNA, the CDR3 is TGTGCCAGCAGTCCTACAGGGGACAATGAGCAGTTCTTC.

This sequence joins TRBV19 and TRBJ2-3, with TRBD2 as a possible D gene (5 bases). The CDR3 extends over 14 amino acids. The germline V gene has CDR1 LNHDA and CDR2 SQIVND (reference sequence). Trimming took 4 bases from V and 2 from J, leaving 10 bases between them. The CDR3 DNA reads TGTGCCAGTAGTAGAGGTAGCGTCACAGATACGCAGTATTTT. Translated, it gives CASSRGSVTDTQYF.

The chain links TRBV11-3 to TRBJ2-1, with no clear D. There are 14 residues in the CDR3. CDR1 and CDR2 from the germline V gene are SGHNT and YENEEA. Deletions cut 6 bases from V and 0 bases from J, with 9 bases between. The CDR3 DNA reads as TGTGCCAGCAGGCCTCCAGGCTCCTACAATGAGCAGTTCTTC. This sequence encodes CASRPPGSYNEQFF.

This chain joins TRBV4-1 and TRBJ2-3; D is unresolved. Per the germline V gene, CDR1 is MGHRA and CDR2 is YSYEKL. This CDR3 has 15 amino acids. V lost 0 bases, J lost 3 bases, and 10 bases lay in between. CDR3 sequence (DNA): TGCGCCAGCAGCCAAGAAAGCGACTTTACAGATACGCAGTATTTT. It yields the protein CASSQESDFTDTQYF.

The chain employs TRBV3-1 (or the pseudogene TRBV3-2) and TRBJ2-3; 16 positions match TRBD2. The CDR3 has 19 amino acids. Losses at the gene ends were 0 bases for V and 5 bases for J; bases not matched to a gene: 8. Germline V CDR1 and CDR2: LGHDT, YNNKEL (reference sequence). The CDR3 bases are TGTGCCAGCAGCCAAGAGTACGGGACTAGCGGGGGGGCCTTAGATACGCAGTATTTT. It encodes CASSQEYGTSGGALDTQYF.

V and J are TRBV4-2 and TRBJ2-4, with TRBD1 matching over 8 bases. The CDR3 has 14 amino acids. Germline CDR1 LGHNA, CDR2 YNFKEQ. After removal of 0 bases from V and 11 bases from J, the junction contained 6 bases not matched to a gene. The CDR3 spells CASSQEAGTGLQYF. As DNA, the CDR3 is TGTGCCAGCAGCCAAGAAGCAGGGACAGGTCTTCAGTACTTC.

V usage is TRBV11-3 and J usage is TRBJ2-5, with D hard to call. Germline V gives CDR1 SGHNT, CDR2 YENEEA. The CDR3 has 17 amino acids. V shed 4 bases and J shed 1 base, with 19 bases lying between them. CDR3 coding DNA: TGTGCCAGCAGCTCCCCCGGAGAGGCCCTTTTCCAAGAGACCCAGTACTTC. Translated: CASSSPGEALFQETQYF.

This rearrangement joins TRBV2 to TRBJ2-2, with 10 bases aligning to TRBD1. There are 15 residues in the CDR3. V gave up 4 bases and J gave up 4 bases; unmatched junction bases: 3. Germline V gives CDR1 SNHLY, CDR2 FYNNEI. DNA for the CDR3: TGTGCCAGCAGTGGAGACAGGGGGCTCACCGGGGAGCTGTTTTTT. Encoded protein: CASSGDRGLTGELFF.

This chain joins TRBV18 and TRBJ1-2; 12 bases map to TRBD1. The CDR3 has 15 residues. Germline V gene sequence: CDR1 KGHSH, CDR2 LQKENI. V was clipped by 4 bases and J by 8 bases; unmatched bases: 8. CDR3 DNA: TGTGCCAGCTCACGCGCGGGACAGGGGGCGGACGGCTACACCTTC. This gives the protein CASSRAGQGADGYTF.

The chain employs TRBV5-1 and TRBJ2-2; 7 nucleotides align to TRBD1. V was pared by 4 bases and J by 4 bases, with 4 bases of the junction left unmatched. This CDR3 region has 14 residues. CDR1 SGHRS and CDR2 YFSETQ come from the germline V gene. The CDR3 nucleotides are TGCGCCAGCAGCCCTGGGACAGTCACCGGGGAGCTGTTTTTT. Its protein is CASSPGTVTGELFF. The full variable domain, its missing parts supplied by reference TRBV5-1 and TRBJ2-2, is KAGVTQTPRYLIKTRGQQVTLSCSPISGHRSVSWYQQTPGQGLQFLFEYFSETQRNKGNFPGRFSGRQFSNSRSEMNVSTLELGDSALYLCASSPGTVTGELFFGEGSRLTVL.

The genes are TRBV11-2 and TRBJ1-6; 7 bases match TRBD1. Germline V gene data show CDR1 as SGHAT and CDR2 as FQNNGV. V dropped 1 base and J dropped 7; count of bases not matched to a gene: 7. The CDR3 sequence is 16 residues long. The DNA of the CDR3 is TGTGCCAGCAGCTTAGTTGGCAGGGGGATCAATTCACCCCTCCACTTT. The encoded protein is CASSLVGRGINSPLHF.

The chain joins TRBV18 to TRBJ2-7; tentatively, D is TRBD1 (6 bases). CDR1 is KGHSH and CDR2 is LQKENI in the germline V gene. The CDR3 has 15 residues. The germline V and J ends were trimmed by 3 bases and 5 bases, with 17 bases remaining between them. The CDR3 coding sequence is TGTGCCAGCTCACCCGGTCGGGGACATCCCAACGAGCAGTACTTC. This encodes CASSPGRGHPNEQYF.

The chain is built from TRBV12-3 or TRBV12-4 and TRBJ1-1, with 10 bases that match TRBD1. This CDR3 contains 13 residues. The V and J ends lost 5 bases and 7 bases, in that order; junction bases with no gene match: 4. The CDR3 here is CASSEGQGVEAFF. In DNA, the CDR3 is TGTGCCAGCAGTGAAGGACAGGGGGTTGAAGCTTTCTTT.

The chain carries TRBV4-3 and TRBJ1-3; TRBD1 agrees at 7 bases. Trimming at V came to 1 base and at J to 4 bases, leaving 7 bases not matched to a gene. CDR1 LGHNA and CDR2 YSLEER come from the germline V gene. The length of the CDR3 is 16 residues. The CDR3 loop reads CASSQGRTGAGNTIYF. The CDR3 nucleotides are TGCGCCAGCAGCCAAGGGAGAACAGGGGCCGGAAACACCATATATTTT.

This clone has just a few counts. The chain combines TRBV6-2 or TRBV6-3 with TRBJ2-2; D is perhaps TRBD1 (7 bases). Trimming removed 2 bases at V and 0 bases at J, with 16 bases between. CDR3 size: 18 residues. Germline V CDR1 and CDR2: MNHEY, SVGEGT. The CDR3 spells CASSYPPRDSANTGELFF. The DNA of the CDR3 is TGTGCCAGCAGTTACCCCCCGCGGGACAGCGCGAACACCGGGGAGCTGTTTTTT.